Presented here are 3 T cell receptor beta chains from one specimen sequenced in a study of radiation and T cells in renal cell carcinoma. Treatment denoted: 15 Gy SBRT to primary tumor, nephrectomy 4 weeks later. Here immunoSEQ multiplex PCR was the method, and the copy in TCRdb shows in-frame clones only, minus some. This table holds under 5,000 clones, 62% found once. This specimen was tumor tissue, taken from a patient whose treatment included radiotherapy and nephrectomy. These receptor sequences come from a woman aged 55-69 years with renal cell carcinoma.

This clone is medium-sized by share. The genes are TRBV2 and TRBJ1-2; TRBD1 matches at 11 bases. J was trimmed by 3 bases and V by 6 bases; bases with no gene match: 3. CDR3 length: 14 residues. The germline V gene has CDR1 SNHLY and CDR2 FYNNEI. The CDR3 DNA reads as TGTGCCAGCAGCCGGACAGGGGGCTACTATGGCTACACCTTC. Translation: CASSRTGGYYGYTF.

This sequence joins TRBV30 and TRBJ2-1; TRBD2 agrees at 9 bases. CDR3 length equals 15 residues. CDR1 and CDR2 from the germline V gene are GTSNPN and SVGIG (reference sequence). V lost 3 bases and J lost 4; bases outside the gene matches: 7. CDR3 DNA sequence: TGTGCCTGGAGGGCCGGACTAGCGATTTACAATGAGCAGTTCTTC. This gives the protein CAWRAGLAIYNEQFF.

This clone was seen a few times. The gene calls are TRBV5-1 and TRBJ2-2; 15 nucleotides align to TRBD2. The junction had 2 bases not matched to a gene; V was cut back by 2 bases and J by 0 bases. Germline CDR1 reads SGHRS; CDR2 reads YFSETQ. The CDR3 contains 18 residues. The CDR3 nucleotides are TGCGCCAGCAGCTTTGGGACTAGCGGGAGGACGAACACCGGGGAGCTGTTTTTT. It is translated as CASSFGTSGRTNTGELFF.